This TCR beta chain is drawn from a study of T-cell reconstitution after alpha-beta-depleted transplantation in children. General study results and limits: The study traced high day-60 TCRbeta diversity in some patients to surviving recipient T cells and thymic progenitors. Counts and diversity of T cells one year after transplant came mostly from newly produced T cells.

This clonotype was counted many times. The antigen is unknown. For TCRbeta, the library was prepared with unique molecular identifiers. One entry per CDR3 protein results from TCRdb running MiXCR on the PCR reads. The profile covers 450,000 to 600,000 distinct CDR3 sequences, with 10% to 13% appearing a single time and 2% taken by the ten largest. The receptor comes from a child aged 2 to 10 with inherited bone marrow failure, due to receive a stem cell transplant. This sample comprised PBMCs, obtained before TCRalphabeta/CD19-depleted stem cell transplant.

The CDR3 loop reads CAISDYPREGLGNIQYF. The CDR3 DNA reads TGTGCCATCAGTGATTACCCGCGGGAGGGCTTGGGGAACATTCAGTACTTC. V is TRBV10-3 and J is TRBJ2-4; 9 nucleotides line up with TRBD2. The CDR3 totals 17 residues. With 3 bases clipped from V and 7 bases from J, the junction kept 13 bases outside the gene matches. CDR1 and CDR2 (germline): ENHRY, SYGVKD.